This record covers a single T cell receptor (beta chain). Authors' data handling: Estimation of nucleated cell counts relied on the amplification of reference gene primers. Generated by immunoSEQ multiplex PCR, the TCRdb table keeps only in-frame clones and is missing some. The DNA was the basis for D and trimming; V, J and clone size are from that table. The data show 140,000 to 150,000 clones, 84% seen once. These data come from a study of blood T cell repertoires in COVID-19. Study at large: Some COVID-19 samples were acute and others convalescent; all came from the United States, Italy and Spain.

The CDR3 extends over 14 amino acids. V was trimmed by 7 bases and J by 0 bases, leaving 13 bases between them. The germline gives CDR1 MNHEY, CDR2 SVGAGI. Material: peripheral blood. The source is a human donor in a cohort sampled during active COVID-19. The chain joins TRBV6-5 to TRBJ2-7, with a possible D match to TRBD2 (5 bases). The CDR3 DNA is TGTGCCAGCAACTGGGCCGGGATCTCCTACGAGCAGTACTTC. Protein: CASNWAGISYEQYF.